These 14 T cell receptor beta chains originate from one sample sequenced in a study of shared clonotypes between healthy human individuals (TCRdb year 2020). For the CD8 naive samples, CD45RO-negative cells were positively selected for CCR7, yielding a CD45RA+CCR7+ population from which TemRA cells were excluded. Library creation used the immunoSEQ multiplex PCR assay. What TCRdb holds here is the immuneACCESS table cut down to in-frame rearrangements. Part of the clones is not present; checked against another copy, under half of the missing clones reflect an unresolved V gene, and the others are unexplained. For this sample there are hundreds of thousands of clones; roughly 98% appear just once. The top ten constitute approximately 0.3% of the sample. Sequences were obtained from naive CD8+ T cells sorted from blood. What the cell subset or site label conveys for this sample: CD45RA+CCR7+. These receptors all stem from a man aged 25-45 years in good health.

The CDR3 loop reads CASSPGLAGWIAYEQYF. The CDR3 DNA follows: TGTGCCAGCAGCCCGGGACTAGCGGGTTGGATAGCCTACGAGCAGTACTTC. J is TRBJ2-7 and V is TRBV7-8; TRBD2 agrees at 12 bases. V lost 5 bases to trimming and J lost 2 bases; unmatched junction nucleotides: 10. The CDR3 loop spans 17 amino acids. Per germline, CDR1 SGHVS and CDR2 FQNEAQ.

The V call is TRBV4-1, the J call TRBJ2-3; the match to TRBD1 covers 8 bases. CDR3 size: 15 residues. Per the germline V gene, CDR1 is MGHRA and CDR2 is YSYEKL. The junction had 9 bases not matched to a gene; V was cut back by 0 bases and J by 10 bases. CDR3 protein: CASSQDFQGAEAQYF. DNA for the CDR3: TGCGCCAGCAGCCAAGATTTTCAGGGGGCGGAGGCGCAGTATTTT.

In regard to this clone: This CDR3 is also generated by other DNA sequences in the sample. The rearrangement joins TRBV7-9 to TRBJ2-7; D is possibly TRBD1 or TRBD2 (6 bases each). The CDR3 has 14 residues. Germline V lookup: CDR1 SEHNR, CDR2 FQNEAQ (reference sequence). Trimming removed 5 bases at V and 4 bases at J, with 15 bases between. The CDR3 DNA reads TGTGCCAGCAGCGCGCGGGACACCACATACGAGCAGTACTTC. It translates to CASSARDTTYEQYF. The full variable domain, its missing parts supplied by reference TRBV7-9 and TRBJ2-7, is DTGVSQNPRHKITKRGQNVTFRCDPISEHNRLYWYRQTLGQGPEFLTYFQNEAQLEKSRLLSDRFSAERPKGSFSTLEIQRTEQGDSAMYLCASSARDTTYEQYFGPGTRLTVT.

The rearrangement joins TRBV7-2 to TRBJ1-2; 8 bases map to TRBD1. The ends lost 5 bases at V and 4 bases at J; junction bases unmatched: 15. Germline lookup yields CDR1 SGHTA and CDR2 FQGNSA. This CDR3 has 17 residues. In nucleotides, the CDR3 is TGTGCCAGCAGCCTAGACTACGGACAGGGTTCTTCCTATGGCTACACCTTC. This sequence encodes CASSLDYGQGSSYGYTF.

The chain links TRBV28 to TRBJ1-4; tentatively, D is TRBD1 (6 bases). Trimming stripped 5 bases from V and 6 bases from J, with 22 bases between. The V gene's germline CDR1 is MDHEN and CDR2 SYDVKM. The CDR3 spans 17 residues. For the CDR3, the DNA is TGTGCCAGCAGTCAAACCCCAGACAGGATAGGCGATGAAAAACTGTTTTTT. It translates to CASSQTPDRIGDEKLFF.

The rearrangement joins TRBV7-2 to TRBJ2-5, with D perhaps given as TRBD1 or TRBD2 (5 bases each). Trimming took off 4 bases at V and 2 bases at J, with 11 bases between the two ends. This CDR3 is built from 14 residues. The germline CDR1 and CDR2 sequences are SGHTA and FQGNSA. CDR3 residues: CASSSRDRQETQYF. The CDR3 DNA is TGTGCCAGCAGCTCTCGGGACCGGCAAGAGACCCAGTACTTC.

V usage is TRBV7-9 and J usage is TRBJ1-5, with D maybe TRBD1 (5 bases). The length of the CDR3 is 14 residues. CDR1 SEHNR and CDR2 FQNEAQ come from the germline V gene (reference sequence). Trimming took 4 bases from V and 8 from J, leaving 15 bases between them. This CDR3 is CASSSDGTAKPQHF. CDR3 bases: TGTGCCAGCAGCTCCGACGGGACGGCAAAGCCCCAGCATTTT.

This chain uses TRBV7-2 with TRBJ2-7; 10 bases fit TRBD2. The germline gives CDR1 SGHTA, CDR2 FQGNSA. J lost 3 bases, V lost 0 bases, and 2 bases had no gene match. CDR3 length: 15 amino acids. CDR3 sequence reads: CASSLARTSGYEQYF. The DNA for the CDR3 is TGTGCCAGCAGCTTAGCGAGGACTAGCGGCTACGAGCAGTACTTC.

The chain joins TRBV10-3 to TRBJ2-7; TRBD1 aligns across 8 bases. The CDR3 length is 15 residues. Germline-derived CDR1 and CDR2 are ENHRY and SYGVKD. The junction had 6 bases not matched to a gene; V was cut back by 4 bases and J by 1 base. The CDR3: CAISADRGQSYEQYF. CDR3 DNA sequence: TGTGCCATCAGTGCTGACAGGGGCCAATCCTACGAGCAGTACTTC.

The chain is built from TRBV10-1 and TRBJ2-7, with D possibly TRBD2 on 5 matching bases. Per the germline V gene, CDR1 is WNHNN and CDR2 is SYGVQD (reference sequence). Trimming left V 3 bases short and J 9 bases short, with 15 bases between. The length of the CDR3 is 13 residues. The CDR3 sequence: CASSDSERKVQYF. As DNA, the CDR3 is TGCGCCAGCAGTGACTCGGAGCGGAAGGTGCAGTACTTC.

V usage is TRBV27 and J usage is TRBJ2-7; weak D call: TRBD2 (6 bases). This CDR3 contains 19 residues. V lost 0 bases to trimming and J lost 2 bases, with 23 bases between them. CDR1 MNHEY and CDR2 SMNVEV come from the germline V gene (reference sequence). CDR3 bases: TGTGCCAGCAGTTTATCGTGGCAGTATTCCATGGGGGGAACCTACGAGCAGTACTTC. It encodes CASSLSWQYSMGGTYEQYF.

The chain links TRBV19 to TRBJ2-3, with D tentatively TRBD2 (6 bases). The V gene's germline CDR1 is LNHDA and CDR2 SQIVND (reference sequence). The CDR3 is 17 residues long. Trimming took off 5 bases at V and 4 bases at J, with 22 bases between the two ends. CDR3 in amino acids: CASSLGAGRREADTQYF. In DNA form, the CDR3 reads TGTGCCAGTAGTTTGGGCGCGGGGCGCCGAGAAGCAGATACGCAGTATTTT. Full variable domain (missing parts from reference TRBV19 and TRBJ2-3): DGGITQSPKYLFRKEGQNVTLSCEQNLNHDAMYWYRQDPGQGLRLIYYSQIVNDFQKGDIAEGYSVSREKKESFPLTVTSAQKNPTAFYLCASSLGAGRREADTQYFGPGTRLTVL.

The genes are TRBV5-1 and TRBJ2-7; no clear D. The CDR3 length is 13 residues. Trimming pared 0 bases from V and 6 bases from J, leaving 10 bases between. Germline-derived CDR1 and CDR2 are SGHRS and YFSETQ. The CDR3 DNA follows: TGCGCCAGCAGCTTGGATCTGGCTGGCGAGCAGTACTTC. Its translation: CASSLDLAGEQYF.

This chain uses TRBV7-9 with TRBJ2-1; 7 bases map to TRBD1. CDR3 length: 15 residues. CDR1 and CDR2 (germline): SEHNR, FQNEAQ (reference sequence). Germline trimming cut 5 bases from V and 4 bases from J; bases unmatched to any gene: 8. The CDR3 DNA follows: TGTGCCAGCAGCCTTGACAGGGTCAGGTACAATGAGCAGTTCTTC. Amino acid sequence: CASSLDRVRYNEQFF.